The 5 T cell receptor beta chains listed next were all sequenced from one sample in a study of control samples from healthy donors and cancer patients. Method: immunoSEQ multiplex PCR; TCRdb's copy keeps in-frame clones and lacks some. The data hold roughly 98,000 clones, with 82% observed a single time. Sequencing was performed on blood. Receptor source: an older woman in good health.

A single count supports this clone. The genes are TRBV5-6 and TRBJ1-2, with a weak D call TRBD1 (6 bases). Trimming cost V 4 bases and J 4 bases, with 14 bases left between them. CDR1 and CDR2 from the germline V gene are SGHDT and YYEEEE. This CDR3 has 14 amino acids. CDR3 sequence (DNA): TGTGCCAGCAGCCCGGTGGACAGCAGCTATGGCTACACCTTC. Encoded protein: CASSPVDSSYGYTF.

Only one count was recorded for this clone. The V and J genes are TRBV6-5 and TRBJ1-5, with a possible D match to TRBD1 (6 bases). The CDR3 sequence is 13 residues long. Per the germline V gene, CDR1 is MNHEY and CDR2 is SVGAGI. Trimming left V 6 bases short and J 6 bases short, with 12 bases between. DNA for the CDR3: TGTGCCAGCAGAGGGGGGCTTGGTCAGCCCCAGCATTTT. Amino acid sequence: CASRGGLGQPQHF.

V and J are TRBV18 and TRBJ1-4; perhaps TRBD1 as D (6 bases). Germline loops: CDR1 KGHSH, CDR2 LQKENI. The V end was cut by 3 bases, the J end by 6 bases, with 14 bases between. The CDR3 extends over 15 amino acids. DNA for the CDR3: TGTGCCAGCTCACCCAACACAGGGAGCTATGAAAAACTGTTTTTT. Encoded protein: CASSPNTGSYEKLFF.

The chain links TRBV18 to TRBJ1-2; a possible D gene is TRBD1 (5 bases). Trimming pared 6 bases from V and 6 bases from J, leaving 8 bases between. The CDR3 is 11 amino acids. The germline CDR1 and CDR2 sequences are KGHSH and LQKENI. CDR3 nucleotide sequence: TGTGCCAGCTCGCAGGGAGATGGCTACACCTTC. Encoded protein: CASSQGDGYTF.

The chain couples TRBV6-6 to TRBJ2-5; perhaps TRBD1 as D (6 bases). The CDR3 is 13 amino acids. CDR1 MNHNY and CDR2 SVGAGI come from the germline V gene (reference sequence). V dropped 7 bases and J dropped 5 bases, with 14 bases sitting between them. This CDR3 reads CASTTRGGETQYF. CDR3 DNA sequence: TGTGCCAGCACCACCAGGGGTGGGGAGACCCAGTACTTC.